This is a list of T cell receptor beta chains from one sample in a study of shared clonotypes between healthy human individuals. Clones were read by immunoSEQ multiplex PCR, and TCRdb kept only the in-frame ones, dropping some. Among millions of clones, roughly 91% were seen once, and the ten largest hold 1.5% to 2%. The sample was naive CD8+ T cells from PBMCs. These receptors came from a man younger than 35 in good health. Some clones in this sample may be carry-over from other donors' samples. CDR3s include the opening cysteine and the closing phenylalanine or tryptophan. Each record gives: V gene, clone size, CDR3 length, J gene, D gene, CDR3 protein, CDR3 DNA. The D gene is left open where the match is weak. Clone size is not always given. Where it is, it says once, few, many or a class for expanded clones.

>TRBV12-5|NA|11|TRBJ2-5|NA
CASGVGQAWDF
TGTGCTAGTGGTGTAGGACAAGCTTGGGACTTC
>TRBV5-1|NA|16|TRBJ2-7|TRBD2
CASSLSSSGGSYEQYF
TGCGCCAGCAGCTTGAGCTCAAGCGGGGGGAGCTACGAGCAGTACTTC
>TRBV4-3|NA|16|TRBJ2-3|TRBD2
CASSQRTSGNADTQYF
TGCGCCAGCAGCCAACGGACTAGCGGGAACGCAGATACGCAGTATTTT
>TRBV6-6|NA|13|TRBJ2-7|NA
CASSFLDTYEQYF
TGTGCCAGCAGTTTCCTAGATACCTACGAGCAGTACTTC
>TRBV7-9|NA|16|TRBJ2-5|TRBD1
CASSSGQGPSAGTQYF
TGTGCCAGCAGCTCCGGACAGGGGCCATCGGCGGGGACCCAGTACTTC
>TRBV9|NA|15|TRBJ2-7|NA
CASSPQGTISYEQYF
TGTGCCAGCAGCCCGCAAGGGACAATCTCCTACGAGCAGTACTTC
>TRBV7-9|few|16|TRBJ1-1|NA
CASSLGVRVLDTEAFF
TGTGCCAGCAGCTTAGGGGTTCGGGTCCTGGACACTGAAGCTTTCTTT
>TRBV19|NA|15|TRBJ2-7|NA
CASSISLGRFYEQYF
TGTGCCAGTAGTATTAGCCTAGGTCGATTTTACGAGCAGTACTTC
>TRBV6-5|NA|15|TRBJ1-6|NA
CASSYYAGRASPLHF
TGTGCCAGCAGTTACTATGCAGGGAGGGCTTCACCCCTCCACTTT
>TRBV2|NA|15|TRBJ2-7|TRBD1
CASKVGPRGQYEQYF
TGTGCCAGCAAGGTTGGTCCCAGGGGGCAGTACGAGCAGTACTTC
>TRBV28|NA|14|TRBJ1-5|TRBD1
CASSLTGGNQPQHF
TGTGCCAGCAGCTTAACAGGGGGCAATCAGCCCCAGCATTTT
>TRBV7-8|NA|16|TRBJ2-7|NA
CASSQIPQGKAYEQYF
TGTGCCAGCAGCCAAATCCCCCAGGGAAAGGCCTACGAGCAGTACTTC
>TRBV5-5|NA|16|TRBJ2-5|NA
CASSLGLDGGRETQYF
TGTGCCAGCAGCCTCGGATTGGACGGTGGGAGAGAGACCCAGTACTTC
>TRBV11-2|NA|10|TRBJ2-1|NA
CASGNNEQFF
TGTGCCAGCGGGAACAATGAGCAGTTCTTC
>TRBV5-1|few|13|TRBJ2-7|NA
CASSLGQIYEQYF
TGCGCCAGCAGCTTGGGACAGATCTACGAGCAGTACTTC
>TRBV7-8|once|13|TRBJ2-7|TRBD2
CASTSGRSYEQYF
TGTGCCAGCACTAGCGGGAGAAGCTACGAGCAGTACTTC
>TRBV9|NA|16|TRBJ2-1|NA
CASSGLMWDSYNEQFF
TGTGCCAGCAGCGGCCTCATGTGGGACTCCTACAATGAGCAGTTCTTC
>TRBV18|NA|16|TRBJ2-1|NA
CASSPSGLNEGNEQFF
TGTGCCAGCTCACCTTCGGGCCTAAACGAGGGCAATGAGCAGTTCTTC
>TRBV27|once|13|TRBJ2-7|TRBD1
CASSLGTGAEQYF
TGTGCCAGCAGTTTGGGGACAGGGGCCGAGCAGTACTTC
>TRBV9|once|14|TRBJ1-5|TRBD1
CASSGGQGSIPQHF
TGTGCCAGCAGCGGAGGACAGGGAAGTATCCCCCAGCATTTT
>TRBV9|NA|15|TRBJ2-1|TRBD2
CASSVAASGYNEQFF
TGTGCCAGCAGCGTAGCGGCTAGCGGGTACAATGAGCAGTTCTTC
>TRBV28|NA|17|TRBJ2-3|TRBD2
CASSLTSGQRSTDTQYF
TGTGCCAGCAGCCTGACTAGCGGTCAAAGGAGCACAGATACGCAGTATTTT
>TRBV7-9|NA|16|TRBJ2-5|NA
CASSKLGGVLPETQYF
TGTGCCAGCAGCAAACTAGGGGGGGTCTTACCGGAGACCCAGTACTTC
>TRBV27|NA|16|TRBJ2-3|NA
CASTLNGPPLPDTQYF
TGTGCCAGCACCCTTAATGGGCCGCCGCTCCCAGATACGCAGTATTTT
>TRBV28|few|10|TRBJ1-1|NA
CASSYTEAFF
TGTGCCAGCTCATACACTGAAGCTTTCTTT
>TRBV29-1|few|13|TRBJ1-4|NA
CSVEEGDGEKLFF
TGCAGCGTTGAAGAGGGAGACGGAGAAAAACTGTTTTTT
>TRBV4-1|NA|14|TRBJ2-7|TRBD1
CASSPWDRTYEQYF
TGCGCCAGCAGCCCCTGGGACAGAACCTACGAGCAGTACTTC
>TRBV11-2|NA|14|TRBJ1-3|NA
CASSDGPRGNTIYF
TGTGCCAGCAGCGACGGACCTCGTGGAAACACCATATATTTT
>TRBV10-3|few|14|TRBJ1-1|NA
CAISLRGKDTEAFF
TGTGCCATCAGCCTCAGGGGTAAGGACACTGAAGCTTTCTTT
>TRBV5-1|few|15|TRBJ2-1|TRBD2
CASSLGLAEYNEQFF
TGCGCCAGCAGCTTGGGACTAGCGGAGTACAATGAGCAGTTCTTC
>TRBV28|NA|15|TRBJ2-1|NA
CASSLGVSLSSEQFF
TGTGCCAGCAGTTTAGGGGTCTCACTCAGCAGTGAGCAGTTCTTC
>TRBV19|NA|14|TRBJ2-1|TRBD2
CASKELATYNEQFF
TGTGCCAGTAAAGAACTAGCGACATACAATGAGCAGTTCTTC
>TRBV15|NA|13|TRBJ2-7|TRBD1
CATGDRGLYEQYF
TGTGCCACCGGGGACAGGGGGCTCTACGAGCAGTACTTC
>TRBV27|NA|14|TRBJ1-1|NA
CASPGGERNTEAFF
TGTGCCAGCCCCGGGGGGGAGCGGAACACTGAAGCTTTCTTT
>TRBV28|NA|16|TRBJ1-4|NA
CASSFRSKMTNEKLFF
TGTGCCAGCAGTTTCCGGTCGAAGATGACTAATGAAAAACTGTTTTTT
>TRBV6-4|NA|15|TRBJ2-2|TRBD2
CASNGAGGPSGELFF
TGTGCCAGCAATGGAGCGGGAGGGCCCTCCGGGGAGCTGTTTTTT
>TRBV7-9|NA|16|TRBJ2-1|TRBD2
CASSSPTSGSGNEQFF
TGTGCCAGCAGCTCTCCTACTAGCGGGAGCGGCAATGAGCAGTTCTTC